This T cell receptor (beta chain) was observed in a study of T cell responses to AZD1222 COVID-19 vaccine. Study-wide context: Combined were second doses at about 4 or about 12 weeks.

In germline, CDR1 is SGHNT, CDR2 YYREEE (reference sequence). This CDR3 is 16 amino acids long. After removal of 4 bases from V and 2 bases from J, the junction contained 4 bases not matched to a gene. The repertoire was sequenced with immunoSEQ multiplex PCR; TCRdb's copy has only in-frame clones and lacks some. The repertoire holds about 140,000 clones, with about 92% as singletons. The starting material was peripheral blood, obtained on day 0 of AZD1222 vaccination. The rearrangement uses TRBV5-4 and TRBJ2-3, with TRBD2 identical over 13 bases. The sequence was obtained from an adult in good health. The CDR3 region has the DNA TGTGCCAGCAGCCCCGGGACTAGCGGGAACACAGATACGCAGTATTTT. Translating gives CASSPGTSGNTDTQYF.